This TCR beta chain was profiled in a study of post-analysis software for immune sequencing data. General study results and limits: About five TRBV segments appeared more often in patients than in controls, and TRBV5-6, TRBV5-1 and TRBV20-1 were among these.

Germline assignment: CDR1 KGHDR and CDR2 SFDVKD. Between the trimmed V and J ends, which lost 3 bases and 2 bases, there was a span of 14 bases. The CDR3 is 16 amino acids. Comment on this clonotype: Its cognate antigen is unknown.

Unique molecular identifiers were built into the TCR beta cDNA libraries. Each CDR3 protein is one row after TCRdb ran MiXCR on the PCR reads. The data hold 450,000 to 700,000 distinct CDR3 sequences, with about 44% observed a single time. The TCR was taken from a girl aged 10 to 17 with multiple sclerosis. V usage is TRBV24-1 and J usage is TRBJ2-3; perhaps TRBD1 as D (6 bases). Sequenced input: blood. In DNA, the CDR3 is TGTGCCACCAGTGATGCCGGACAGCAACTCACAGATACGCAGTATTTT. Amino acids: CATSDAGQQLTDTQYF.